The sequence of this T cell receptor beta chain was determined in a study of CD8 T cells in ankylosing spondylitis. General study findings and limits: A TCR beta motif made of about 8 highly homologous variants seemed typical of ankylosing spondylitis blood. Matched ankylosing spondylitis synovial fluid reportedly contained a significantly enriched population of disease-linked clones. Earlier reports found some motif variants in synovial fluid and blood in reactive arthritis.

TCRdb fed the 5' RACE reads into MiXCR, producing one record per CDR3 protein. The profile shows roughly 220,000 distinct CDR3 sequences, about 18% of them singletons. The length of the CDR3 is 19 residues. Trimming cost V 6 bases and J 5 bases; bases outside gene matches: 18. Turning to this clonotype: What it binds is unknown.

This chain uses TRBV12-3 or TRBV12-4 with TRBJ2-5; the match to TRBD2 covers 13 bases. The sequence derives from a male donor with ankylosing spondylitis. Source material: blood, either unsorted or a sorted T cell fraction (not recorded which). This chain's CDR3 is CASSTRYPSGTSGDETQYF. The CDR3, as DNA: TGTGCCAGCAGCACTAGATACCCCTCCGGGACTAGCGGGGACGAGACCCAGTACTTC.